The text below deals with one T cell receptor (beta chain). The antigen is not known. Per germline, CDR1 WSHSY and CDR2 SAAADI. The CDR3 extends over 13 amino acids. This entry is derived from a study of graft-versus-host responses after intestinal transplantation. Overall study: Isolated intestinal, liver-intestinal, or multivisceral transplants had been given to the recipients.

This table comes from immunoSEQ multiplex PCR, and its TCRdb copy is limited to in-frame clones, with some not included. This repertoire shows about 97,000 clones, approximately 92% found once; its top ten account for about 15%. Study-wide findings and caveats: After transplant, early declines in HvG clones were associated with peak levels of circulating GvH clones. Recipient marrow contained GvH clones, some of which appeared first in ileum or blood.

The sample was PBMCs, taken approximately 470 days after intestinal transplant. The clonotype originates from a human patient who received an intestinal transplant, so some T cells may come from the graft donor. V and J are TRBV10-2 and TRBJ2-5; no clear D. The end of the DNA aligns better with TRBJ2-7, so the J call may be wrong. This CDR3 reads CASSDGDHYEQYF. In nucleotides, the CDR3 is TGCGCCAGCAGTGACGGAGACCACTACGAGCAGTACTTC.